These 5 T cell receptor beta chains were all obtained from the same sample, sequenced in a study of T cell responses to AZD1222 COVID-19 vaccine. TCRdb's copy holds only in-frame clones and misses some; the assay was immunoSEQ multiplex PCR. The profile shows 150,000 or so clones, roughly 87% of them singletons. The source material was peripheral blood, sampled on day 0 of AZD1222 vaccination. These receptors originate from an adult in good health.

V and J are TRBV7-2 and TRBJ2-3; TRBD1 aligns across 9 bases. The CDR3 has 13 residues. CDR1 is SGHTA, CDR2 FQGNSA, per germline. The V segment lost 6 bases and the J segment 4 bases; nucleotides outside the gene matches: 2. The chain's CDR3 is CASSRTGADTQYF. DNA of the CDR3: TGTGCCAGCAGTCGGACAGGGGCAGATACGCAGTATTTT.

The chain combines TRBV2 with TRBJ2-1; 13 bases match TRBD2. V trimming: 4 bases; J trimming: 9 bases; junction bases outside the gene matches: 6. The V gene's germline CDR1 is SNHLY and CDR2 FYNNEI. CDR3 length: 15 amino acids. The CDR3: CASSATSGRGSEQFF. The CDR3 nucleotides read TGTGCCAGCAGTGCAACTAGCGGGAGGGGAAGTGAGCAGTTCTTC.

CDR3 nucleotides: TGTGCCAGCAGTAGACAGGCCATAACCTACGAGCAGTACTTC. As protein: CASSRQAITYEQYF. The chain uses TRBV2 and TRBJ2-7; D is possibly TRBD1 (6 bases). The CDR3 runs to 14 residues. From germline, CDR1 is SNHLY and CDR2 FYNNEI. The V gene lost 5 bases and the J gene lost 2 bases, with 13 bases spanning the gap.

The J gene is TRBJ1-1, the V gene TRBV28; TRBD1 matches at 8 bases. V shed 4 bases and J 3 bases; nucleotides not matched to a gene: 10. Germline values: CDR1 MDHEN, CDR2 SYDVKM. The CDR3 sequence is 16 residues long. CDR3 DNA sequence: TGTGCCAGCAGTTCGCCAGGCAGGGGGCTGGACACTGAAGCTTTCTTT. It translates to CASSSPGRGLDTEAFF.

The V call is TRBV7-2, the J call TRBJ2-1; no reliable D call. CDR1 is SGHTA and CDR2 is FQGNSA in the germline V gene. V was cut by 6 bases and J by 2 bases, with 8 bases left in between. The CDR3 contains 13 residues. The CDR3 DNA follows: TGTGCCAGCAGTGGGGATGCCTACAATGAGCAGTTCTTC. Protein product: CASSGDAYNEQFF. Filled out from reference TRBV7-2 and TRBJ2-1, the complete variable domain reads GAGVSQSPSNKVTEKGKDVELRCDPISGHTALYWYRQSLGQGLEFLIYFQGNSAPDKSGLPSDRFSAERTGGSVSTLTIQRTQQEDSAVYLCASSGDAYNEQFFGPGTRLTVL.